Listed below are T cell receptor beta chains from one sample, sequenced in a study of cytomegalovirus exposure and HLA in healthy donors. TCRdb's table, derived via immunoSEQ multiplex PCR, lists solely in-frame clones and lacks some. The data contain about 190,000 clones, about 82% of them seen just once; the ten biggest clones take up approximately 1.5%. Material for sequencing was PBMCs. The receptors here all came from a woman aged 18 to 35 in good health and CMV-seronegative. The CDR3 runs from the conserved cysteine through the conserved F or W. Each record gives: clone size, D gene, J gene, V gene, CDR3 DNA, CDR3 protein. A D gene is named only where the DNA matches it firmly. Only some rows state a clone size, as once, few, many or a class for expanded clones.

. | . | TRBJ1-2 | TRBV30 | TGTGCCTGGAGCCGGGACATCGCCTATGGCTACACCTTC | CAWSRDIAYGYTF
. | . | TRBJ2-7 | TRBV5-4 | TGTGCCAGCAGCCTGTCCCTGGGGGGACCTACCTACGAGCAGTACTTC | CASSLSLGGPTYEQYF
. | . | TRBJ2-7 | TRBV10-1 | TGCGCCACCTCGGAAATGGGGGGGCAACCGTACGAGCAGTACTTC | CATSEMGGQPYEQYF
. | TRBD1 | TRBJ1-6 | TRBV30 | TGTGCCTGGAGTTCGGGACAGGGTGGATCACCCCTCCACTTT | CAWSSGQGGSPLHF
. | . | TRBJ2-7 | TRBV4-2 | TGTGCCAGCAGCCAAGATCACGGGACTTACCACGAGCAGTACTTC | CASSQDHGTYHEQYF
. | TRBD1 | TRBJ2-1 | TRBV6-5 | TGTGCCAGCAGTTACGAGACAGGGGAGAATGAGCAGTTCTTC | CASSYETGENEQFF
. | TRBD1 | TRBJ2-7 | TRBV7-9 | TGTGCCAGCAGCCCTACAGGGGGCGGTTACGAGCAGTACTTC | CASSPTGGGYEQYF
. | TRBD2 | TRBJ2-1 | TRBV2 | TGTGCCAGCAGTGAAAGACTAGCGGGCCAAAGTTTCTACAATGAGCAGTTCTTC | CASSERLAGQSFYNEQFF
. | . | TRBJ1-4 | TRBV29-1 | TGCAGCGTTGGCGGAGAGTTAAATGAAAAACTGTTTTTT | CSVGGELNEKLFF
. | TRBD1 | TRBJ1-2 | TRBV6-5 | TGTGCCAGCAGTACAAGACAGGGGTGGGGCTATGGCTACACCTTC | CASSTRQGWGYGYTF
few | . | TRBJ1-6 | TRBV5-1 | TGCGCCAGCGGGGTAGAAGGGGGTGCCAGCGGTTCACCCCTCCACTTT | CASGVEGGASGSPLHF
once | . | TRBJ2-7 | TRBV11-2 | TGTGCCAGCAGCTTCATCACCAGGGTGGTTCCCCCTTACGAGCAGTACTTC | CASSFITRVVPPYEQYF
. | . | TRBJ2-2 | TRBV15 | TGTGCCACCAGCAGAGGCAGGTACCAGAACACCGGGGAGCTGTTTTTT | CATSRGRYQNTGELFF
. | TRBD1 | TRBJ1-1 | TRBV9 | TGTGCCAGCAGCGTGGGACAGGGGGAAACTGAAGCTTTCTTT | CASSVGQGETEAFF
. | . | TRBJ2-7 | TRBV21-1 | TGTGCCAGCAGCACGTACGAGCAGTACTTC | CASSTYEQYF
. | . | TRBJ2-4 | TRBV9 | TGTGCCAGCAGCGTAGATCTAGCGACGAAAAACATTCAGTACTTC | CASSVDLATKNIQYF
. | TRBD1 | TRBJ1-5 | TRBV2 | TGTGCCAGCAGGGGACAGGGGGGTCAGCCCCAGCATTTT | CASRGQGGQPQHF
. | . | TRBJ2-1 | TRBV7-8 | TGTGCCAGCAGCAAGATATTACGGGACAAATACAATGAGCAGTTCTTC | CASSKILRDKYNEQFF
. | TRBD2 | TRBJ2-3 | TRBV7-8 | TGTGCCAGCAGCCCGCCTCTACGGGAGGGCACAGATACGCAGTATTTT | CASSPPLREGTDTQYF
. | TRBD1 | TRBJ1-2 | TRBV11-2 | TGTGCCAGCAGCCGCGCCGGGACAGGTGCTTCCTATGGCTACACCTTC | CASSRAGTGASYGYTF
. | TRBD1 | TRBJ2-7 | TRBV10-3 | TGTGCCATCCAACGGGACAGGGAGTCCTACGAGCAGTACTTC | CAIQRDRESYEQYF
. | TRBD2 | TRBJ2-3 | TRBV9 | TGTGCCAGCAGCGCTCAGCGGGGGGGCACAGATACGCAGTATTTT | CASSAQRGGTDTQYF
. | TRBD1 | TRBJ2-7 | TRBV15 | TGTGCCACCAGCAAAACCGGACAGGGATCCTACGAGCAGTACTTC | CATSKTGQGSYEQYF
. | TRBD1 | TRBJ1-5 | TRBV18 | TGTGCCAGCTCTCCGGGACAGGTGAGCCGATTTCGGAATCAGCCCCAGCATTTT | CASSPGQVSRFRNQPQHF
once | . | TRBJ1-4 | TRBV30 | TGTGCCTGGAGTGTCCAGACGGGGGAAAAACTGTTTTTT | CAWSVQTGEKLFF
. | . | TRBJ1-3 | TRBV5-1 | TGCGCCAGCAGCCGCGACAGGCCAGGGTTGGGAAACACCATATATTTT | CASSRDRPGLGNTIYF
. | TRBD1 | TRBJ1-2 | TRBV6-5 | TGTGCCAGCAGTGTTGACAGGGGCGCCTATGGCTACACCTTC | CASSVDRGAYGYTF
. | . | TRBJ1-1 | TRBV2 | TGTGCCAGCAGTAACAGGAAAAGTAGAGCGACTGAAGCTTTCTTT | CASSNRKSRATEAFF
once | . | TRBJ2-7 | TRBV5-1 | TGCGCCAGCAGCTTCAACGGCGGGGGCGGCTACGAGCAGTACTTC | CASSFNGGGGYEQYF
. | TRBD2 | TRBJ2-3 | TRBV5-4 | TGTGCCAGCAGCCCTAAGACTAGCGGGGGGGCCGATACGCAGTATTTT | CASSPKTSGGADTQYF
once | . | TRBJ1-2 | TRBV27 | TGTGCCAGCAAACCCACCGAGCGGACTAACTATGGCTACACCTTC | CASKPTERTNYGYTF
. | TRBD1 | TRBJ1-1 | TRBV2 | TGTGCCAGCAACCTTGGGGCCGGGACAGGGGTTACTGAAGCTTTCTTT | CASNLGAGTGVTEAFF
. | . | TRBJ2-5 | TRBV19 | TGTGCCAGTAGTATGGAGGGGACAGAGACCCAGTACTTC | CASSMEGTETQYF
. | TRBD2 | TRBJ2-2 | TRBV7-8 | TGTGCCAGCAGCTTAGCGCCCCCAGCGGGAGGCTTAGGTACCGGGGAGCTGTTTTTT | CASSLAPPAGGLGTGELFF
. | . | TRBJ2-5 | TRBV14 | TGTGCCAGCAGCCCCGGGACAACATTAGAGACCCAGTACTTC | CASSPGTTLETQYF
. | TRBD1 | TRBJ2-7 | TRBV27 | TGTGCCAGCAGTTTAGGAGCAGGGGGCAACTACGAGCAGTACTTC | CASSLGAGGNYEQYF
. | . | TRBJ2-2 | TRBV19 | TGTGCCACGTCGATGGGGGCGCGAACCGGGGAGCTGTTTTTT | CATSMGARTGELFF
. | . | TRBJ1-2 | TRBV10-3 | TGTGCCATCAGGGGGACTGAGGGGAACTATGGCTACACCTTC | CAIRGTEGNYGYTF
. | TRBD1 | TRBJ1-2 | TRBV5-1 | TGCGCCAGCAGCTTACTATTACAGGGGGCGAGCGGCTACACCTTC | CASSLLLQGASGYTF
. | TRBD1 | TRBJ2-7 | TRBV5-1 | TGCGCCAGCAGCTTGGGACAGGGCAACTACGAGCAGTACTTC | CASSLGQGNYEQYF
. | . | TRBJ1-1 | TRBV18 | TGTGCCAGCTCACCACCTAACGGTTTTGACACTGAAGCTTTCTTT | CASSPPNGFDTEAFF
. | . | TRBJ1-4 | TRBV7-2 | TGTGCCAGCAGCTCGACGAGACTCGCACTGGGTGAAAAACTGTTTTTT | CASSSTRLALGEKLFF
. | TRBD1 | TRBJ2-7 | TRBV30 | TGTGCCTGGAGTGTACAGGGGGCTAACGAGCAGTACTTC | CAWSVQGANEQYF
. | TRBD2 | TRBJ2-5 | TRBV5-1 | TGCGCCAGCAGCCTGGGCGGGACTAGCGAGGAGACCCAGTACTTC | CASSLGGTSEETQYF
. | TRBD1 | TRBJ2-1 | TRBV2 | TGTGCCAGCAGTCCCACGGGACAGGGTGAGCAGTTCTTC | CASSPTGQGEQFF
. | TRBD1 | TRBJ2-5 | TRBV6-5 | TGTGCCAGCAGTACCACAGGGGGCCTACAAGAGACCCAGTACTTC | CASSTTGGLQETQYF
. | . | TRBJ2-5 | TRBV9 | TGTGCCAGCAGCGTGGCGAGTAGAGGGAGTGAGACCCAGTACTTC | CASSVASRGSETQYF
. | TRBD2 | TRBJ2-1 | TRBV9 | TGTGCCAGCAGCGGCCAAGAGGGGAGGGGACTAGCCTGGCTTCAGGCCTACAATGAGCAGTTCTTC | CASSGQEGRGLAWLQAYNEQFF
. | TRBD1 | TRBJ2-7 | TRBV7-9 | TGTGCCAGCAGCTCGGGGACAGTCGAGCAGTACTTC | CASSSGTVEQYF
. | . | TRBJ2-6 | TRBV6-1 | TGTGCCAGCACCCTAAGCCCACCTGGGGCCAACGTCCTGACTTTC | CASTLSPPGANVLTF
. | . | TRBJ1-5 | TRBV13 | TGTGCCAGCAGCTTAGGTGGGGCGAAGGTTCAGCCCCAGCATTTT | CASSLGGAKVQPQHF
. | . | TRBJ2-5 | TRBV4-1 | TGCGCCAGCAGCCAAGGTAACCAAGAGACCCAGTACTTC | CASSQGNQETQYF
. | . | TRBJ1-4 | TRBV5-1 | TGCGCCAGCAGCCCAGGACTTAGTGATGAAAAACTGTTTTTT | CASSPGLSDEKLFF